The rows below give T cell receptor beta chains drawn from one sample of a study of blood T cells in healthy people across ages. MiXCR, applied by TCRdb to the 5' RACE reads, yields one record per CDR3 protein. The table shows about 640,000 distinct CDR3 sequences, with approximately 50% occurring only once. Sequenced input: blood. These receptors came from a man aged 55 to 70 in good health. Each CDR3 is given with its conserved first and last residue. The D gene is left open where the match is weak. Size tells how often a clone was seen (once, few, many) or the class of an expanded clone, and some rows leave it out.

clone size | J gene | V gene | D gene | CDR3 length | CDR3 protein | CDR3 DNA
NA | TRBJ2-3 | TRBV9 | NA | 14 | CASSVSGITDTQYF | TGTGCCAGCAGCGTCTCGGGGATCACAGATACGCAGTATTTT
NA | TRBJ2-7 | TRBV6-5 | NA | 14 | CASSYGDNSYEQYF | TGTGCCAGCAGTTATGGAGACAACTCCTACGAGCAGTACTTC
NA | TRBJ1-1 | TRBV5-8 | NA | 17 | CASSLGVAPGTNTEAFF | TGTGCCAGCAGCTTGGGGGTTGCGCCAGGCACGAACACTGAAGCTTTCTTT
NA | TRBJ1-4 | TRBV21-1 | NA | 16 | CASSKALGQVNEKLFF | TGTGCCAGCAGCAAAGCTTTGGGACAAGTGAATGAAAAACTGTTTTTT
NA | TRBJ1-6 | TRBV6-6 | TRBD1 | 15 | CASNPEGQQNSPLHF | TGTGCCAGCAACCCCGAGGGACAGCAGAATTCACCCCTCCACTTT
NA | TRBJ2-3 | TRBV12-3/TRBV12-4 | NA | 14 | CASRVPAPLDTQYF | TGTGCCAGCAGGGTTCCGGCCCCGTTGGATACGCAGTATTTT
many | TRBJ2-2 | TRBV29-1 | NA | 13 | CSVIGQATGELFF | TGCAGCGTTATTGGTCAGGCGACCGGGGAGCTGTTTTTT
NA | TRBJ2-7 | TRBV5-1 | NA | 16 | CASSLFYIPDSYEQYF | TGCGCCAGCAGCTTGTTTTACATCCCGGACTCCTACGAGCAGTACTTC
NA | TRBJ2-7 | TRBV20-1 | NA | 16 | CSARDRGKSLSYEQYF | TGCAGTGCTAGAGATCGAGGGAAGAGCCTATCCTACGAGCAGTACTTC
few | TRBJ2-7 | TRBV19 | NA | 14 | CASSIDADSYEQYF | TGTGCCAGTAGTATAGATGCGGACAGCTACGAGCAGTACTTC
NA | TRBJ2-1 | TRBV20-1 | TRBD2 | 15 | CSARQAGVIYNEQFF | TGCAGTGCTAGACAGGCGGGGGTTATCTACAATGAGCAGTTCTTC
NA | TRBJ2-1 | TRBV20-1 | NA | 11 | CSARLEGGQFF | TGCAGTGCTAGGCTTGAGGGAGGGCAGTTCTTC
NA | TRBJ2-3 | TRBV5-1 | TRBD1 | 16 | CASSLARQGALDTQYF | TGCGCCAGCAGCTTGGCCCGGCAGGGGGCTTTAGATACGCAGTATTTT
NA | TRBJ1-2 | TRBV6-2/TRBV6-3 | NA | 14 | CASSYGAGHYGYTF | TGTGCCAGCAGTTACGGAGCAGGACACTATGGCTACACCTTC
many | TRBJ2-5 | TRBV2 | TRBD1 | 14 | CASSITGGQETQYF | TGTGCCAGCAGTATCACAGGGGGCCAAGAGACCCAGTACTTC
few | TRBJ1-5 | TRBV2 | NA | 13 | CASKGRDFQPQHF | TGTGCCAGCAAAGGCAGGGATTTTCAGCCCCAGCATTTT
NA | TRBJ2-3 | TRBV3-1 | NA | 14 | CASSQTRAGDTQYF | TGTGCCAGCAGCCAGACTAGGGCGGGAGATACGCAGTATTTT
NA | TRBJ2-7 | TRBV19 | TRBD1 | 12 | CASSIDRGEQYF | TGTGCCAGTAGCATCGACAGGGGCGAGCAGTACTTC
NA | TRBJ2-1 | TRBV7-9 | NA | 17 | CASSPGGATRPYNEQFF | TGTGCCAGCAGCCCGGGCGGGGCGACAAGGCCCTACAATGAGCAGTTCTTC
NA | TRBJ1-1 | TRBV5-1 | NA | 14 | CASSAGVMNTEAFF | TGCGCCAGCAGCGCGGGTGTCATGAACACTGAAGCTTTCTTT
NA | TRBJ1-6 | TRBV20-1 | NA | 15 | CSATGLGGANSPLHF | TGCAGTGCTACAGGGCTGGGGGGGGCTAATTCACCCCTCCACTTT
once | TRBJ2-3 | TRBV20-1 | NA | 11 | CSAREGGTQYF | TGCAGTGCTAGGGAAGGAGGGACGCAGTATTTT
NA | TRBJ1-3 | TRBV2 | NA | 13 | CASSEGDTYTIYF | TGTGCCAGCAGTGAAGGGGACACCTACACCATATATTTT
few | TRBJ1-2 | TRBV4-2 | NA | 15 | CASSQESSLNYGYTF | TGTGCCAGCAGCCAAGAAAGCTCCCTTAACTATGGCTACACCTTC
NA | TRBJ2-5 | TRBV19 | NA | 14 | CASSGNRGGETQYF | TGTGCCAGTAGTGGTAACAGGGGGGGAGAGACCCAGTACTTC
many | TRBJ2-1 | TRBV6-5 | TRBD1 | 14 | CASRRGPSYNEQFF | TGTGCCAGCAGGAGGGGGCCCTCCTACAATGAGCAGTTCTTC
NA | TRBJ2-3 | TRBV29-1 | TRBD2 | 15 | CSVAPRGGLTDTQYF | TGCAGCGTTGCCCCGCGGGGGGGCCTCACAGATACGCAGTATTTT
few | TRBJ1-1 | TRBV29-1 | NA | 16 | CSVEDGVLGLGTEAFF | TGCAGCGTTGAAGATGGGGTTCTTGGATTGGGCACTGAAGCTTTCTTT
NA | TRBJ2-5 | TRBV20-1 | TRBD1 | 15 | CSTSTGTGSRETQYF | TGCAGTACTAGCACCGGGACAGGGAGTCGGGAGACCCAGTACTTC
NA | TRBJ1-4 | TRBV6-5 | NA | 15 | CASGPHSATNEKLFF | TGTGCCAGCGGTCCCCACAGTGCAACTAATGAAAAACTGTTTTTT
NA | TRBJ1-2 | TRBV5-1 | NA | 14 | CASSEEQKNYGYTF | TGCGCCAGCAGCGAAGAGCAGAAGAACTATGGCTACACCTTC
NA | TRBJ2-3 | TRBV2 | NA | 13 | CASSEMGTDTQYF | TGTGCCAGCAGTGAGATGGGTACAGATACGCAGTATTTT
few | TRBJ2-5 | TRBV5-4 | NA | 13 | CASSLKGGETQYF | TGTGCCAGCAGCTTGAAGGGTGGAGAGACCCAGTACTTC
NA | TRBJ2-7 | TRBV29-1 | NA | 14 | CSVAGTMTSYEQYF | TGCAGCGTTGCCGGGACAATGACCTCCTACGAGCAGTACTTC
NA | TRBJ2-5 | TRBV20-1 | NA | 14 | CSARSGEPQETQYF | TGCAGTGCTAGATCGGGGGAGCCCCAAGAGACCCAGTACTTC
NA | TRBJ2-3 | TRBV6-2/TRBV6-3 | TRBD2 | 15 | CASSRSGLATDTQYF | TGTGCCAGCAGCCGCTCCGGACTAGCGACAGATACGCAGTATTTT
NA | TRBJ2-1 | TRBV5-1 | TRBD2 | 15 | CASKWTSGGYNEQFF | TGCGCCAGCAAATGGACTAGCGGGGGGTACAATGAGCAGTTCTTC
NA | TRBJ2-5 | TRBV9 | NA | 14 | CASSLDSRWEAQYF | TGTGCCAGCAGCCTGGACTCAAGATGGGAGGCCCAGTACTTC
NA | TRBJ1-2 | TRBV28 | NA | 15 | CASSFGDKVWDGYTF | TGTGCCAGCAGTTTTGGGGATAAGGTCTGGGATGGCTACACCTTC
once | TRBJ1-1 | TRBV3-1 | TRBD1 | 16 | CASSPRTGLMNTEAFF | TGTGCCAGCAGCCCAAGGACAGGACTCATGAACACTGAAGCTTTCTTT
NA | TRBJ2-5 | TRBV7-9 | TRBD2 | 17 | CASSFSTSGGRQETQYF | TGTGCCAGCAGTTTTAGTACTAGCGGGGGGCGACAAGAGACCCAGTACTTC
NA | TRBJ1-2 | TRBV5-1 | NA | 15 | CASSFGRVGNYGYTF | TGCGCCAGCAGCTTCGGCAGGGTCGGTAACTATGGCTACACCTTC
few | TRBJ2-7 | TRBV7-9 | NA | 14 | CASSFGRGTYEQYF | TGTGCCAGCAGCTTCGGTAGGGGGACCTACGAGCAGTACTTC
NA | TRBJ2-1 | TRBV20-1 | NA | 11 | CSAETGGEQFF | TGCAGTGCTGAGACCGGTGGTGAGCAGTTCTTC
NA | TRBJ1-5 | TRBV6-2/TRBV6-3 | NA | 14 | CASSYSVGWQPQHF | TGTGCCAGCAGTTACTCCGTAGGTTGGCAGCCCCAGCATTTT
once | TRBJ2-4 | TRBV3-1 | NA | 12 | CASSQGSNIQYF | TGTGCCAGCAGCCAGGGCTCAAACATTCAGTACTTC
NA | TRBJ2-1 | TRBV7-6 | NA | 13 | CASSLAGSSEQFF | TGTGCCAGCAGCTTGGCCGGGTCCAGTGAGCAGTTCTTC
NA | TRBJ2-3 | TRBV2 | TRBD1 | 15 | CARGGPGGETDTQYF | TGTGCCAGAGGGGGCCCAGGGGGCGAGACAGATACGCAGTATTTT
NA | TRBJ1-2 | TRBV6-5 | NA | 15 | CASSYPLGGGYGYTF | TGTGCCAGCAGTTACCCCCTTGGAGGGGGCTATGGCTACACCTTC
few | TRBJ2-1 | TRBV9 | TRBD2 | 16 | CASSVDHGGAMQEQFF | TGTGCCAGCAGTGTAGATCACGGGGGGGCCATGCAAGAGCAGTTCTTC
NA | TRBJ2-5 | TRBV20-1 | TRBD1 | 14 | CSARPGGWEEAQYF | TGCAGTGCTAGGCCAGGGGGTTGGGAAGAGGCCCAGTACTTC
many | TRBJ2-3 | TRBV20-1 | NA | 12 | CSARGGGDTQYF | TGCAGTGCTAGAGGGGGTGGAGATACGCAGTATTTT
few | TRBJ2-5 | TRBV7-9 | NA | 15 | CASSFSGGGVETQYF | TGTGCCAGCAGCTTCTCCGGCGGAGGAGTCGAGACCCAGTACTTC
NA | TRBJ2-5 | TRBV20-1 | NA | 15 | CSAALIGGNYNEQYF | TGCAGTGCTGCTCTCATCGGGGGTAACTACAATGAGCAGTACTTC
NA | TRBJ2-1 | TRBV20-1 | TRBD2 | 14 | CSARGTSGGARQFF | TGCAGTGCTAGAGGGACTAGCGGGGGGGCCCGGCAGTTCTTC
NA | TRBJ2-5 | TRBV7-2 | TRBD1 | 14 | CASSDPGGWETQYF | TGTGCCAGCAGCGACCCAGGGGGCTGGGAGACCCAGTACTTC
NA | TRBJ2-3 | TRBV9 | NA | 15 | CASSGTPLGTGTQYF | TGTGCCAGCAGCGGGACACCTCTGGGCACAGGTACGCAGTATTTT
NA | TRBJ2-3 | TRBV5-1 | TRBD2 | 17 | CASSRGLAGALTDTQYF | TGCGCCAGCAGCCGCGGACTAGCGGGGGCCCTCACAGATACGCAGTATTTT
few | TRBJ2-5 | TRBV29-1 | TRBD1 | 15 | CSVEGGQDLTRTQYF | TGCAGCGTTGAGGGGGGACAGGACCTTACGAGGACCCAGTACTTC